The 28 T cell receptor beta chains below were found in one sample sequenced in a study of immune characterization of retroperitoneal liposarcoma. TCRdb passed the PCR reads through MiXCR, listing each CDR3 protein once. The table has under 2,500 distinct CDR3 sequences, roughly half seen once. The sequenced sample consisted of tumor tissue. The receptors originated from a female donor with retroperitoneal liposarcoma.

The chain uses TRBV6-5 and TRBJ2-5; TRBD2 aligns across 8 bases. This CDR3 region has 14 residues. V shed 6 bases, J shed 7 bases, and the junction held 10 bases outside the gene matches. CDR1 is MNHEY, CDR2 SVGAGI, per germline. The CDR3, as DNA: TGTGCCAGCAGAATTTCGGGGGGGGGGGGGACCCAGTACTTC. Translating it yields CASRISGGGGTQYF.

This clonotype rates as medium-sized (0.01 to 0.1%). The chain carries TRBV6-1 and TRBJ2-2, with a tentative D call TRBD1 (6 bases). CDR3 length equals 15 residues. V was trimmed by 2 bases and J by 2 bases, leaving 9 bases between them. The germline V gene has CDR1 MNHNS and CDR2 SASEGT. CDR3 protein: CASSEQGLNTGELFF. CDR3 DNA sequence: TGTGCCAGCAGTGAACAGGGGCTAAACACCGGGGAGCTGTTTTTT.

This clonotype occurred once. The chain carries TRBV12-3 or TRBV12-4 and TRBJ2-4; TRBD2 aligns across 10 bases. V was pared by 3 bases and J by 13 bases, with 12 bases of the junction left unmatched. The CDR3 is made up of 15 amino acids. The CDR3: CASSFTGLAFNEQYF. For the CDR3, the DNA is TGTGCCAGCAGTTTTACGGGACTAGCGTTCAATGAGCAGTACTTC.

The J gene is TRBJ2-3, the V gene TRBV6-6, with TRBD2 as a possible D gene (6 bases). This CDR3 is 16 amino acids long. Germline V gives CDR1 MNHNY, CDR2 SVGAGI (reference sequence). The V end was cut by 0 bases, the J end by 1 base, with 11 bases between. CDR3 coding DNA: TGTGCCAGCAGTTACTCGGGACTGAGGGGCACAGATACGCAGTATTTT. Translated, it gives CASSYSGLRGTDTQYF.

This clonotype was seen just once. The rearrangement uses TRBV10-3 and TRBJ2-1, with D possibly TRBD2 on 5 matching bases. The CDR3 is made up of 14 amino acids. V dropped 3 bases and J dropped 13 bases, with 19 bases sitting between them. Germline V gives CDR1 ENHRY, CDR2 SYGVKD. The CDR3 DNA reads TGTGCCATCAGTGACCACGGGAAGTCGGAGACCCAGTTCTTC. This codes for CAISDHGKSETQFF.

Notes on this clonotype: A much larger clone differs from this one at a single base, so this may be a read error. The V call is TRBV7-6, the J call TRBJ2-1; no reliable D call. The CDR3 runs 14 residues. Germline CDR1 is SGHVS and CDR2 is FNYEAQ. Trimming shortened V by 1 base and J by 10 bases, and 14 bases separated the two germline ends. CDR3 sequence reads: CASSLGPTRYEQFF. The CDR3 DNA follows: TGTGCCAGCAGCTTAGGTCCGACTCGATACGAGCAGTTCTTC.

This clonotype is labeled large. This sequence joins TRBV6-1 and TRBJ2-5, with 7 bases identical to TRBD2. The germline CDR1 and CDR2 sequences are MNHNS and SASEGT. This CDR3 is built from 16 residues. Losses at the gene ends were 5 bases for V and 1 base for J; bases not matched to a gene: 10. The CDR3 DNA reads TGTGCCAGCAGTTCTCCGAGCGGGGAGGGCCAAGAGACCCAGTACTTC. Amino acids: CASSSPSGEGQETQYF.

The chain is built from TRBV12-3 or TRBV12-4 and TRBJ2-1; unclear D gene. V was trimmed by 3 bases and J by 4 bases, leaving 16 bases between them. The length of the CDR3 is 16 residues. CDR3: CASSFRSLSQYNEQFF. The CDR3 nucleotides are TGTGCCAGCAGTTTTCGGAGTCTCTCCCAATACAATGAGCAGTTCTTC.

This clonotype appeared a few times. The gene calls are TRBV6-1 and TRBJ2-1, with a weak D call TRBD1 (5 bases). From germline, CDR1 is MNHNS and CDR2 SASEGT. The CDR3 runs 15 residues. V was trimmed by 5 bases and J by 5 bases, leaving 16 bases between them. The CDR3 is CASSSDQGFHNEQFF. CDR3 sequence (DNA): TGTGCCAGCAGTTCGGACCAGGGTTTCCACAATGAGCAGTTCTTC.

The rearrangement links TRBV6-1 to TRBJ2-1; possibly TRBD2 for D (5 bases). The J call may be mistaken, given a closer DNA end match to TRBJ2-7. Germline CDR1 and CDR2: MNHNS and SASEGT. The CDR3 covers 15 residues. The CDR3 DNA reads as TGTGCCAGCAGTAAAACCGGGATAATAGACTACGAGCAGTACTTC. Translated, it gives CASSKTGIIDYEQYF.

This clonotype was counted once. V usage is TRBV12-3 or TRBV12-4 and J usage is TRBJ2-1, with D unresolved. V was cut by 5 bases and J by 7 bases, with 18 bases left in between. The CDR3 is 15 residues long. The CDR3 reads CASSPSPPERNEQFF. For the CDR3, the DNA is TGTGCCAGCAGTCCTTCTCCCCCCGAGCGTAATGAGCAGTTCTTC.

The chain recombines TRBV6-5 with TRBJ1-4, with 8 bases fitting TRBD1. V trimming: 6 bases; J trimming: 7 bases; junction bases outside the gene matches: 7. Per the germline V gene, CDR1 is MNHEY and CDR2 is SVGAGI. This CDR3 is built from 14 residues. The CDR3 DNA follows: TGTGCCAGCAGCGGACAGGGATTGGGTGAAAAACTGTTTTTT. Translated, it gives CASSGQGLGEKLFF.

The CDR3 region has the DNA TGTGCCAGCAGTTTAGGCGGGAAACCCTACAATGAGCAGTTCTTC. Protein sequence: CASSLGGKPYNEQFF. V and J are TRBV12-3 or TRBV12-4 and TRBJ2-1; D is possibly TRBD2 (6 bases). V lost 1 base, J lost 2 bases, and 9 bases lay in between. The CDR3 contains 15 residues.

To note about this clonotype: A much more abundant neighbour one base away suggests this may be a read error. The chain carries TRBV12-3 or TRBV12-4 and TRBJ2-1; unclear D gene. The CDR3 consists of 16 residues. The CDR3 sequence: CASSLSPLPQVGIQLF. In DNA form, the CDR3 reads TGTGCCAGCAGTTTATCTCCTCTTCCCCAAGTAGGCATTCAGTTATTC.

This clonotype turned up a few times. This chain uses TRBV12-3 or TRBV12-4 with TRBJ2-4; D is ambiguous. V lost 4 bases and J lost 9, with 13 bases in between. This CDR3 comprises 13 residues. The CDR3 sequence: CASSSGSFSIQYF. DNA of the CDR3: TGTGCCAGCAGTTCTGGGTCCTTTAGCATTCAGTACTTC.

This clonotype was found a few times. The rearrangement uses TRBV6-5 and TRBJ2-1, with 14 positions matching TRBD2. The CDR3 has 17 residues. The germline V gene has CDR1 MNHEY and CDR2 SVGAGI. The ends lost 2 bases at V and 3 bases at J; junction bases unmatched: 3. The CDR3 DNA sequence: TGTGCCAGCAGTTACCCGGGACTAGCGGGAGACTACAATGAGCAGTTCTTC. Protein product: CASSYPGLAGDYNEQFF.

The CDR3 coding sequence is TGTGCCAGCAGCCCGACTAGCGGGAGAGGGAACGAGCAGTTCTTC. Its protein product is CASSPTSGRGNEQFF. The rearrangement uses TRBV7-2 and TRBJ2-1; 12 bases line up with TRBD2. V trimming: 5 bases; J trimming: 10 bases; junction bases outside the gene matches: 9. Germline V gene sequence: CDR1 SGHTA, CDR2 FQGNSA. CDR3 length equals 15 residues.

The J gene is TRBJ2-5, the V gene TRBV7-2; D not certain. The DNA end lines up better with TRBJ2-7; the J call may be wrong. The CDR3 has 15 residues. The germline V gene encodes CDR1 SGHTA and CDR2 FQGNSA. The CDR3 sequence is CASSPSGPQIYEQYF. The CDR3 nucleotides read TGTGCCAGCAGCCCGTCAGGACCGCAGATTTACGAGCAGTACTTC.

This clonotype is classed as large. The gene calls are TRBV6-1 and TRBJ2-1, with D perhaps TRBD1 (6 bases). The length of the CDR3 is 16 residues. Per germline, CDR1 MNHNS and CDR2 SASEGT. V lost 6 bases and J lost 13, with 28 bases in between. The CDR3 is CASSPATGEGEETQFF. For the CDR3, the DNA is TGTGCCAGCAGCCCAGCGACAGGAGAGGGAGAGGAGACCCAGTTCTTC.

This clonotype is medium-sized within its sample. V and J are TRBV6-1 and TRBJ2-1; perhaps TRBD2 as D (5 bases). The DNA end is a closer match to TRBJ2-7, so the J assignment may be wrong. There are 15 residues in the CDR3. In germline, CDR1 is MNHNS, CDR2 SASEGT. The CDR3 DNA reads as TGTGCCAGCAGTGAAGCGCTTCAAGCACTAGTCGGGCAGTACTTC. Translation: CASSEALQALVGQYF.

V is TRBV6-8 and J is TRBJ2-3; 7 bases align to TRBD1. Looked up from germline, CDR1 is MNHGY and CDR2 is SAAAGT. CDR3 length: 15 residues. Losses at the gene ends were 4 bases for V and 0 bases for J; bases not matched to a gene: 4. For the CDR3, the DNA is TGTGCCAGCAGTTCCAGGGGGTTTAGCACAGATACGCAGTATTTT. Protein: CASSSRGFSTDTQYF.

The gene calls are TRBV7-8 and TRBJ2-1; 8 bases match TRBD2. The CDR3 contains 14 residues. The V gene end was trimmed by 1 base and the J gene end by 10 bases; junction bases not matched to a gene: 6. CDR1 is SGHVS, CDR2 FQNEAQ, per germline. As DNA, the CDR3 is TGTGCCAGCAGCTTAGGGACTAGCCTATACGAGCAGTTCTTC. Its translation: CASSLGTSLYEQFF.

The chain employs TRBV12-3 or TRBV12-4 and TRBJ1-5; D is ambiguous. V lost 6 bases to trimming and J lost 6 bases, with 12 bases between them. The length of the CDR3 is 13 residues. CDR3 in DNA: TGTGCCAGCAGCTCTGGAAACGGTCAGCCCCAGCATTTT. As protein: CASSSGNGQPQHF.

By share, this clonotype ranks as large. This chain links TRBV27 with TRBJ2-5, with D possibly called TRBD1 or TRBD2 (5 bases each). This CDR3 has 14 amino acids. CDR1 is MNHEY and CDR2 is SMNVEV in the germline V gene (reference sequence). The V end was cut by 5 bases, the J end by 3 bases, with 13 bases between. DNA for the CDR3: TGTGCCAGCAGTCCCCGGGACGGGGAAGAGACCCAGTACTTC. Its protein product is CASSPRDGEETQYF.

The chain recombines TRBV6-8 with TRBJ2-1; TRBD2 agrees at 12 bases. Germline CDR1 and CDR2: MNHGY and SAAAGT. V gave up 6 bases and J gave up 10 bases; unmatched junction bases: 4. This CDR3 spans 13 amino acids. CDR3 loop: CASRTSGSGEQFF. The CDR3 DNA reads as TGTGCCAGCAGGACTAGCGGGAGTGGCGAGCAGTTCTTC.

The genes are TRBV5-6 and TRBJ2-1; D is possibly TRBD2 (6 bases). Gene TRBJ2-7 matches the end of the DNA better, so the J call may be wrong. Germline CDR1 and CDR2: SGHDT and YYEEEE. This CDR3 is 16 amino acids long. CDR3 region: CASSLEGWRGSYEQYF. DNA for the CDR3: TGTGCCAGCAGCTTGGAAGGATGGCGGGGCTCCTACGAGCAGTACTTC.

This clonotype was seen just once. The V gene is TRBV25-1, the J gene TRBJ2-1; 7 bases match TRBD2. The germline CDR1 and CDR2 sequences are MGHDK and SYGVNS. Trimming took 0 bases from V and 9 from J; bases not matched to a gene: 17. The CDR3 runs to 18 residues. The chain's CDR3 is CASSEYSCGRMPGGEQFF. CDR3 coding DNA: TGTGCCAGCAGTGAATATTCCTGCGGGAGAATGCCCGGGGGTGAGCAGTTCTTC. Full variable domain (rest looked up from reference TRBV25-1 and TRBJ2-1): EADIYQTPRYLVIGTGKKITLECSQTMGHDKMYWYQQDPGMELHLIHYSYGVNSTEKGDLSSESTVSRIRTEHFPLTLESARPSHTSQYLCASSEYSCGRMPGGEQFFGPGTRLTVL.

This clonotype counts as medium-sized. DNA of the CDR3: TGTGCCAGCAGTTACTCGAGGGACACCGGGGAGCTGTTTTTT. This gives the protein CASSYSRDTGELFF. The V and J genes are TRBV6-6 and TRBJ2-2; D is perhaps TRBD2 (5 bases). CDR3 size: 14 residues. The V gene's germline CDR1 is MNHNY and CDR2 SVGAGI (reference sequence). The ends were cut back, 0 bases at V and 3 bases at J, with 5 bases in the middle.